This T cell receptor beta chain appears in the sequencing data of a study of OX40 agonist ivuxolimab in advanced cancers. The overall study: Partial response was recorded in three patients: one hepatocellular carcinoma and two cutaneous melanoma cases.

Clones were read by immunoSEQ multiplex PCR, and TCRdb kept only the in-frame ones, dropping some. The table has tens of thousands of clones, 86% seen once. V lost 3 bases to trimming and J lost 0 bases, with 9 bases between them. CDR3 size: 15 residues. The germline CDR1 and CDR2 sequences are GTSNPN and SVGIG (reference sequence). J is TRBJ2-6 and V is TRBV30, with no clear D. The source material was CD4+ or CD8+ T cells sorted from blood, sampled in a trial of the OX40 agonist ivuxolimab. The source of this sequence is an adult with an advanced solid tumor such as melanoma, head and neck, liver or kidney cancer. In DNA form, the CDR3 reads TGTGCCTGGAGCCCCGGGCACTCTGGGGCCAACGTCCTGACTTTC. Protein: CAWSPGHSGANVLTF. Based on the CDR3 plus reference TRBV30 and TRBJ2-6, the full variable domain is SQTIHQWPATLVQPVGSPLSLECTVEGTSNPNLYWYRQAAGRGLQLLFYSVGIGQISSEVPQNLSASRPQDRQFILSSKKLLLSDSGFYLCAWSPGHSGANVLTFGAGSRLTVL.